This TCR beta chain derives from a study of blood T cell repertoires in COVID-19 (TCRdb year 2020). Regarding the research as a whole: Samples from collaborators originated in the United States, Italy and Spain and spanned both the acute and convalescent phases of COVID-19. The prospective study material was composed of cDNA or gDNA derived from T cells, B-cell-depleted T cells, or PBMCs. Subjects who had been exposed to COVID-19, were actively infected with it, or had recovered from it provided the deeply sampled blood TCRbeta repertoires that made up the dataset. The samples were drawn from two sources: the first 160 participants of the ongoing ImmuneRACE study, and 1,200 or so subjects contributed by 6 global collaborators. The repertoires were released in a freely available public database meant as a resource for research on the immune response to SARS-CoV-2. Where available, HLA class I and class II types were obtained from metadata supplied by the sample provider rather than from assay-based typing. Sample metadata almost always included a de-identified subject ID, COVID-19 status, age in years and sex.

Worth noting for this clone: Its cognate antigen has yet to be identified. No base quality values were provided; no much bigger clone lies one nucleotide off.

One collaborating source in Seattle enrolled patients during active infection and followed them longitudinally through the course of disease. Whole blood was collected in K2EDTA tubes by collaborating institutions according to the institutions' own protocols. For TCRbeta analysis, collaborators shipped samples in one of three forms: frozen whole blood, isolated PBMCs, or DNA extracted from either of those sample types. The CDR3 sequence holds 13 residues, the cysteine and phenylalanine included. Just CDR3 DNA is preserved here, 39 bases in frame from base 1. The germline V gene specifies SNHLY as CDR1 and FYNNEI as CDR2. Trimming removed 2 bases from V and 4 bases from J, leaving 6 bases between the germline ends. The immunoSEQ Assay, a bias-controlled multiplex PCR, was used to amplify TCRbeta CDR3 regions from genomic DNA. In the paper's pipeline: The number of nucleated cells in each sample was estimated from the amplification of reference gene primers within the assay. Sequence reads were collapsed and filtered to measure the absolute abundance of every unique TCRbeta CDR3 rearrangement. For each sample, productive Simpson clonality was calculated as the square root of Simpson's diversity index over productive rearrangements. TCRdb carries this immuneACCESS record with in-frame sequences only. Its versions omit some clonotypes, under half of them owing to an unresolved V gene in the studies checked, with the rest unexplained. V and J calls plus clone size are reproduced from that table; the DNA served to infer D and trimming. The sample table records 55,000 to 80,000 clones; around four fifths of these occur just once. Approximately 15% of the sample lies in the top ten.

Here is what the overall study found, with its caveats: The quantity of clinical and demographic metadata differed by source and by participant and was supplied without curation.

The rearranged segments are TRBV2 and TRBJ1-5, with no reliable assignment of the D segment. Specimen: peripheral blood. The TCR was taken from a man in his sixties with COVID-19, enrolled during active disease. The nucleotide sequence reads TGTGCCAGCAGTGAATCGGAGAATCAGCCCCAGCATTTT. The encoded protein is CASSESENQPQHF.